The 21 T cell receptor beta chains below all came from one sample that was sequenced in a study of early T cells in non-severe SARS-CoV-2 infection (dated by TCRdb to the early 2020s). The library relied on 5' RACE. Instrument on record: NextSeq 500. The public reads were run again by TCRdb, first through fastp at Q25 and then through MiXCR, and only productive beta chains were kept. Records with the same CDR3 protein are collapsed into one entry carrying the most frequent genes and DNA. For this sample the table gives around 25,000 distinct CDR3 sequences, of which 5.5% were detected only once. 2% to 2.5% of the sample is held by the ten biggest clonotypes. The sequenced sample was whole blood. The receptors were sampled from an adult who was a healthcare worker with PCR-confirmed SARS-CoV-2 infection or an uninfected control (not recorded which).

This clonotype was counted at least ten times. This rearrangement joins TRBV6-1 to TRBJ2-7; 7 bases match TRBD1. The CDR3 is made up of 12 amino acids. V shed 4 bases, J shed 7 bases, and the junction held 4 bases outside the gene matches. Germline V CDR1 and CDR2: MNHNS, SASEGT. The CDR3 loop is CASSGGQTEQYF. The CDR3, as DNA: TGTGCCAGCAGTGGGGGACAGACAGAGCAGTACTTC.

This clonotype appeared many times. This chain uses TRBV9 with TRBJ2-1; perhaps D is TRBD1 or TRBD2 (5 bases each). Trimming removed 0 bases at V and 1 base at J, with 11 bases between. The germline V gene has CDR1 SGDLS and CDR2 YYNGEE. The CDR3 has 16 residues. CDR3 nucleotide sequence: TGTGCCAGCAGCGTAGAGGGGCCGGGGTCCTACAATGAGCAGTTCTTC. Translation gives CASSVEGPGSYNEQFF.

This clonotype was detected ten times or more. The chain employs TRBV12-3 or TRBV12-4 and TRBJ2-7; TRBD1 matches 11 bases. This CDR3 contains 15 residues. Trimming removed 5 bases from V and 7 bases from J; junction bases left unmatched: 10. CDR3 sequence (DNA): TGTGCCAGCAGTGACCACGGACAGGGGGCGGGAGAGCAGTACTTC. It specifies CASSDHGQGAGEQYF.

This clonotype has at least ten counts. J is TRBJ1-1 and V is TRBV27, with 9 positions matching TRBD1. V shed 5 bases, J shed 6 bases, and the junction held 10 bases outside the gene matches. This CDR3 is 15 amino acids long. Germline lookup yields CDR1 MNHEY and CDR2 SMNVEV (reference sequence). CDR3 coding DNA: TGTGCCAGCAGTAACCGGGACAGGGTTATCTCTGAAGCTTTCTTT. As protein: CASSNRDRVISEAFF.

This clonotype has just a few counts. This chain links TRBV6-2 or TRBV6-3 with TRBJ1-3; D unresolved. Trimming took off 2 bases at V and 0 bases at J, with 11 bases between the two ends. Germline V gives CDR1 MNHEY, CDR2 SVGEGT. The CDR3 length is 16 residues. In DNA, the CDR3 is TGTGCCAGCAGTTACGGCAGGCCGAGCTCTGGAAACACCATATATTTT. Amino acid sequence: CASSYGRPSSGNTIYF.

This clonotype was observed at least ten times. The J gene is TRBJ2-2, the V gene TRBV7-2; D not certain. Between the trimmed V and J ends, which lost 6 bases and 2 bases, there was a span of 13 bases. The CDR3 is 15 amino acids. Germline V gene data show CDR1 as SGHTA and CDR2 as FQGNSA. As DNA, the CDR3 is TGTGCCAGCAGTTATGGGGAATTAAACACCGGGGAGCTGTTTTTT. Translation: CASSYGELNTGELFF.

The sample holds many counts of this clonotype. This rearrangement joins TRBV19 to TRBJ1-2; D unclear. The germline CDR1 and CDR2 sequences are LNHDA and SQIVND (reference sequence). V lost 9 bases to trimming and J lost 7 bases, with 24 bases between them. CDR3 size: 15 residues. The CDR3 region is CASLFRAPEVGGYTF. The CDR3 nucleotides are TGTGCCAGCCTCTTCCGGGCTCCTGAAGTTGGTGGCTACACCTTC.

This clonotype was observed many times. The gene calls are TRBV6-1 and TRBJ2-3; D gene ambiguous. Between the trimmed V and J ends, which lost 8 bases and 2 bases, there was a span of 11 bases. Germline V gene sequence: CDR1 MNHNS, CDR2 SASEGT. The CDR3 runs 13 residues. CDR3 sequence (DNA): TGTGCCAGCTGCTGGGTCCCCACAGATACGCAGTATTTT. It codes for CASCWVPTDTQYF.

This sequence joins TRBV5-1 and TRBJ2-1; possible D gene TRBD2, 7 bases. V was trimmed by 2 bases and J by 9 bases, leaving 15 bases between them. Germline V gene lookup returns CDR1 SGHRS and CDR2 YFSETQ. This CDR3 has 14 residues. Here the CDR3 reads CASSFAGAPGEQFF. The CDR3 DNA sequence: TGCGCCAGCAGCTTTGCGGGGGCGCCAGGTGAGCAGTTCTTC.

This clonotype has a count of ten or more. This rearrangement joins TRBV20-1 to TRBJ2-3, with a weak D call TRBD1 (5 bases). This CDR3 contains 13 residues. Trimming pared 2 bases from V and 3 bases from J, leaving 9 bases between. Germline lookup yields CDR1 DFQATT and CDR2 SNEGSKA (reference sequence). CDR3 bases: TGCAGTGCTAGATATCCAGGGACAGATACGCAGTATTTT. It is translated as CSARYPGTDTQYF.

This clonotype was seen a handful of times. V and J are TRBV19 and TRBJ1-3, with D possibly matching TRBD1 (5 bases). The germline V gene has CDR1 LNHDA and CDR2 SQIVND (reference sequence). The V end was cut by 3 bases, the J end by 0 bases, with 9 bases between. There are 15 residues in the CDR3. The CDR3 DNA reads as TGTGCCAGTAGTATGACAAGGGGCTCTGGAAACACCATATATTTT. It encodes CASSMTRGSGNTIYF.

This clonotype was detected ten times or more. The rearrangement links TRBV18 to TRBJ2-7; the D gene could be TRBD1 or TRBD2 (5 bases each). V lost 2 bases and J 0 bases, leaving 14 bases between the germline ends. The germline V gene encodes CDR1 KGHSH and CDR2 LQKENI. The CDR3 contains 16 residues. The CDR3 sequence: CASSPSGAGTSYEQYF. CDR3 nucleotides: TGTGCCAGCTCACCATCTGGTGCTGGGACCTCCTACGAGCAGTACTTC.

This clonotype occurred many times. V is TRBV7-9 and J is TRBJ2-6; D unresolved. Germline assignment: CDR1 SEHNR and CDR2 FQNEAQ (reference sequence). The CDR3 spans 20 residues. V gave up 8 bases and J gave up 0 bases, with 26 bases separating them. The CDR3 loop reads CASPGPDKGNIYSGANVLTF. The CDR3 DNA is TGTGCCAGCCCCGGCCCCGACAAAGGGAATATTTACTCTGGGGCCAACGTCCTGACTTTC.

This clonotype has a count of ten or more. The chain carries TRBV7-9 and TRBJ1-6, with D possibly being TRBD1 (5 bases). Per germline, CDR1 SEHNR and CDR2 FQNEAQ (reference sequence). There are 15 residues in the CDR3. The V gene lost 3 bases and the J gene lost 5 bases, with 11 bases spanning the gap. The CDR3 region has the DNA TGTGCCAGCAGCTTGAAGGGAGGGGATAATTCACCCCTCCACTTT. This encodes CASSLKGGDNSPLHF.

In this sample, this clonotype turned up many times. The chain employs TRBV19 and TRBJ2-2; D ambiguous. Trimming left V 1 base short and J 5 bases short, with 8 bases between. From germline, CDR1 is LNHDA and CDR2 SQIVND (reference sequence). The CDR3 extends over 14 amino acids. CDR3 nucleotide sequence: TGTGCCAGTAGTATAGGACCGGATACCGGGGAGCTGTTTTTT. Amino acids: CASSIGPDTGELFF.

This clonotype was detected only a few times. CDR3 sequence reads: CSVGPDRGGTDTQYF. DNA for the CDR3: TGCAGCGTCGGCCCGGACAGGGGAGGCACAGATACGCAGTATTTT. The V gene is TRBV29-1, the J gene TRBJ2-3, with 9 bases identical to TRBD1. Per germline, CDR1 SQVTM and CDR2 ANQGSEA. The CDR3 is 15 amino acids. Germline trimming cut 6 bases from V and 1 base from J; bases unmatched to any gene: 8.

The chain joins TRBV29-1 to TRBJ2-1; 13 bases line up with TRBD2. The length of the CDR3 is 15 residues. The V and J ends lost 2 bases and 4 bases, in that order; junction bases with no gene match: 2. The germline V gene encodes CDR1 SQVTM and CDR2 ANQGSEA. CDR3 loop: CSVEPTSGGYNEQFF. CDR3 in DNA: TGCAGCGTTGAACCGACTAGCGGGGGGTACAATGAGCAGTTCTTC.

By sample share, this clonotype is medium-sized. The rearrangement joins TRBV27 to TRBJ2-5; TRBD1 agrees at 9 bases. Germline CDR1 MNHEY, CDR2 SMNVEV (reference sequence). After removal of 8 bases from V and 2 bases from J, the junction contained 9 bases not matched to a gene. This CDR3 region has 15 residues. The CDR3 sequence is CASAFRDRVQETQYF. The CDR3 nucleotides are TGTGCCAGCGCCTTTCGGGACAGGGTACAAGAGACCCAGTACTTC.

This clonotype occurred a few times. V usage is TRBV28 and J usage is TRBJ2-3, with 10 bases lining up with TRBD1. Germline V gene sequence: CDR1 MDHEN, CDR2 SYDVKM. CDR3 length: 15 residues. Trimming at V came to 2 bases and at J to 3 bases, leaving 2 bases not matched to a gene. The CDR3, as DNA: TGTGCCAGCAGTTTAATGGGACAGGGGACAGATACGCAGTATTTT. This sequence encodes CASSLMGQGTDTQYF.

This clonotype has at least ten counts. V gene TRBV7-3 combines with J gene TRBJ2-3, with unresolved D. The CDR3 runs to 14 residues. Germline V gives CDR1 SGHTA, CDR2 FQGTGA. V was trimmed by 2 bases and J by 1 base, leaving 7 bases between them. The CDR3 loop is CASSLDRGTDTQYF. The CDR3 bases are TGTGCCAGCAGCTTAGACCGCGGCACAGATACGCAGTATTTT.

In this sample, this clonotype turned up many times. The chain joins TRBV12-3 or TRBV12-4 to TRBJ1-2, with 7 bases lining up with TRBD1. This CDR3 comprises 13 residues. V was pared by 1 base and J by 8 bases, with 4 bases of the junction left unmatched. CDR3 DNA: TGTGCCAGCAGTTTAGAGGGGGCGCGCGGCTACACCTTC. Residues: CASSLEGARGYTF.